This TCR beta chain came from a study of quantifying T cell responses using KT2 cells. At the level of the study: cDNA was made from DNase-treated RNA using alpha and beta constant primers. General study results and limits: KT2 sequence counts showed saturation when very many KT2 cells were spiked in. Even the lowest spike-in, about one KT2 cell per 100,000 PBMC, yielded detectable KT2 sequences.

Of note for this clonotype: The antigen is undetermined.

CDR1 and CDR2 from the germline V gene are SGHRS and YFSETQ. V trimming: 6 bases; J trimming: 4 bases; junction bases outside the gene matches: 8. This CDR3 has 15 amino acids. KT2, a clone with a known TCR, was spiked into unfractionated PBMC. Fixed numbers of PBMC received varying amounts of KT2 cells. A single-stranded UMI oligo with SP2 sequence was ligated to cDNA 3' ends. First-round PCR used four to five cycles and beta primers RC1.1 and RC1.2 covering TRBC1 and TRBC2. TCRdb processed the UMI-ligation and nested PCR reads anew with MiXCR; each CDR3 protein has one entry. Of 60,000 or so distinct CDR3 sequences in the sample, roughly 12% were seen once.

The TCR sequence derives from a human donor. The J gene is TRBJ2-1, the V gene TRBV5-1; the match to TRBD2 covers 9 bases. Sequenced input: PBMCs spiked with cells of the T cell clone KT2. CDR3 nucleotide sequence: TGCGCCAGCACGGCAGCGGGAGGATCGTACAATGAGCAGTTCTTC. Protein product: CASTAAGGSYNEQFF.